This T cell receptor (beta chain) stems from a study of identical twins. The CDR3 loop spans 14 amino acids. Germline loops: CDR1 LNHNV, CDR2 YYDKDF (reference sequence). The ends lost 6 bases at V and 6 bases at J; junction bases unmatched: 4. This clonotype was counted only a few times. Its antigen is undetermined. cDNA carried unique molecular identifiers, and a universal primer site was added by template switching. TCRdb re-called the 5' RACE reads through MiXCR, storing one row per CDR3 protein. Of 700,000 to 950,000 distinct CDR3 sequences in the sample, about 12% were seen once. Study-wide results and limits: Out-of-frame alpha sequences common to twins were enriched for low generation probability. The study reached conclusions through statistical analysis that was cross-sectional, not following the same donors.

Separately, the same data were catalogued under a study of yellow fever vaccine responses in identical twins.

Source material: PBMCs. The clonotype comes from a woman under 30 in good health. The rearrangement joins TRBV15 to TRBJ2-3; 12 bases align to TRBD1. The DNA of the CDR3 is TGTGCCACCAGGGGACAGGGGGCTTGGGATACGCAGTATTTT. Its protein product is CATRGQGAWDTQYF.